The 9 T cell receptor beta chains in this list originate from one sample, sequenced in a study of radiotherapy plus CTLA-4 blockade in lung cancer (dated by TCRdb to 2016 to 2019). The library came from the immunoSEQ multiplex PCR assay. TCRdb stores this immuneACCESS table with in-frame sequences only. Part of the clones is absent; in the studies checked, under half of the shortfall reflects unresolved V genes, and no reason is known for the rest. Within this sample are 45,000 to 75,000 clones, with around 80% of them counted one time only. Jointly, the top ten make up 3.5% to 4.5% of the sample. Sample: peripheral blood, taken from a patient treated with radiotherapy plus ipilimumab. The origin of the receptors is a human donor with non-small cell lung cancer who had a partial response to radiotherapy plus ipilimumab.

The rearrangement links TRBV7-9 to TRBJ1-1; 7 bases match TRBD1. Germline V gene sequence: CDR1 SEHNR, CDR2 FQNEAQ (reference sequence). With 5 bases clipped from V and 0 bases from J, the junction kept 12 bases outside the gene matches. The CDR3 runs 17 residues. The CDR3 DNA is TGTGCCAGCAGCACGTTGGGACAGATTTTTATGAACACTGAAGCTTTCTTT. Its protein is CASSTLGQIFMNTEAFF.

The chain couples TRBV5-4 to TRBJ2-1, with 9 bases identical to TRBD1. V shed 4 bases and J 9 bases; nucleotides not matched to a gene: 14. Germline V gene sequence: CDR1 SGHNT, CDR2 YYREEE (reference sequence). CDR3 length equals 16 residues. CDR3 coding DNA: TGTGCCAGCAGCATTCCCGGGACAGGGAAGGGTCCTGAGCAGTTCTTC. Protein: CASSIPGTGKGPEQFF.

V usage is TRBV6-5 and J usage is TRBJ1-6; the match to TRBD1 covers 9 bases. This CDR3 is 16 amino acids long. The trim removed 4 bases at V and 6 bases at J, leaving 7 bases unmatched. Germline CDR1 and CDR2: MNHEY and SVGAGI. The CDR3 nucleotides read TGTGCCAGCAGTTCCGGGGACAGGGAGGTTAATTCACCCCTCCACTTT. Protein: CASSSGDREVNSPLHF.

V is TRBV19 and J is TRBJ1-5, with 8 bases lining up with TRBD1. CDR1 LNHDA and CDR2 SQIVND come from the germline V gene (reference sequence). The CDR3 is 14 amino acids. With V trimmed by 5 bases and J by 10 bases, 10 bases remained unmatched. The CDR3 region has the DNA TGTGCCAGTAGTGCCCGGGACAGGATAGTTCCCCAGCATTTT. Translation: CASSARDRIVPQHF.

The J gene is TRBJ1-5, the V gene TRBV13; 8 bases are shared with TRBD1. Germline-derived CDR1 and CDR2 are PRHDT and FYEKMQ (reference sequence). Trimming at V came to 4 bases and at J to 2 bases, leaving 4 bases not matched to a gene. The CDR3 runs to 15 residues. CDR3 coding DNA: TGTGCCAGCAGCTCCTCGGGACAGGGCAATCAGCCCCAGCATTTT. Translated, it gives CASSSSGQGNQPQHF.

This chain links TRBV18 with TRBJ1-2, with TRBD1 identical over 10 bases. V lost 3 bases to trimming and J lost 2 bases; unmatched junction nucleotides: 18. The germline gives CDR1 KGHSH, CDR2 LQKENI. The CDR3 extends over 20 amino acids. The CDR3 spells CASSPGVFGTGDLRNYGYTF. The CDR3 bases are TGTGCCAGCTCACCGGGAGTGTTCGGGACAGGGGATCTGAGGAACTATGGCTACACCTTC.

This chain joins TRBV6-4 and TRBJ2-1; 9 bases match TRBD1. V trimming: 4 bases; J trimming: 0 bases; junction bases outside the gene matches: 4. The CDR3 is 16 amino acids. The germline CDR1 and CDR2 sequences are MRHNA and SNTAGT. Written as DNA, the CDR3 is TGTGCCAGCAGTGCTTCGACAGGGGGCTCCTACAATGAGCAGTTCTTC. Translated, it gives CASSASTGGSYNEQFF.

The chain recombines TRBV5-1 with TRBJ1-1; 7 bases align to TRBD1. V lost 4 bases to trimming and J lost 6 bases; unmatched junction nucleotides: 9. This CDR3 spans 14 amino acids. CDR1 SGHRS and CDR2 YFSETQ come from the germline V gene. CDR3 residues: CASSTETGLAEAFF. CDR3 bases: TGCGCCAGCAGCACTGAGACAGGGCTGGCTGAAGCTTTCTTT.

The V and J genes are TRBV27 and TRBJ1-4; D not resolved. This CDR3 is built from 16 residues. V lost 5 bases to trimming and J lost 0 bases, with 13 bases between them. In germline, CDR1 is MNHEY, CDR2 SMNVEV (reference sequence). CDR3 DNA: TGTGCCAGCAGTGCAGGAACCCAGCCAACTAATGAAAAACTGTTTTTT. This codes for CASSAGTQPTNEKLFF.